This TCR beta chain was captured by sequencing in a study of T cells after yellow fever vaccination. This clonotype was recorded a few times. MiXCR, applied by TCRdb to the 5' RACE reads, yields one record per CDR3 protein. The sample has almost 600,000 distinct CDR3 sequences, roughly 13% seen once. This CDR3 is built from 12 residues. V lost 4 bases and J lost 5, with 12 bases in between. From germline, CDR1 is DFQATT and CDR2 SNEGSKA (reference sequence). This receptor was taken from a man aged 25 to 40 who received the YFV17D yellow fever vaccine. This sequence joins TRBV20-1 and TRBJ2-7, with D uncertain. Sequencing was performed on PBMCs, taken on the day of the yellow fever booster vaccination. The CDR3 reads CSAIPTYDEQYF. The CDR3 region has the DNA TGCAGTGCTATCCCGACTTATGACGAGCAGTACTTC.